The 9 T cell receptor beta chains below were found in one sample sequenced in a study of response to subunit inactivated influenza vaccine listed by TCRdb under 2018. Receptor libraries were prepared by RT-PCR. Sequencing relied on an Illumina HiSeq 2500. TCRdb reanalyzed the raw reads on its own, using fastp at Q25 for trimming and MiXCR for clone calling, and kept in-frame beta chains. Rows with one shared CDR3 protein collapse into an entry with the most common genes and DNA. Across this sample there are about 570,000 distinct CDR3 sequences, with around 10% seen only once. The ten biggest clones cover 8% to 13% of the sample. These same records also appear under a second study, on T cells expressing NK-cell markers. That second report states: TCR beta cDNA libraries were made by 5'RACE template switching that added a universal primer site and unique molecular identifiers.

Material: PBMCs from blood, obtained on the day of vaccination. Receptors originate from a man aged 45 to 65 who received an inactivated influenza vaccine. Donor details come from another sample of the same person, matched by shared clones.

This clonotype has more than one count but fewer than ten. CDR3 DNA sequence: TGTGCCAGCAGCCAAGATCAACAAAAACAAGAGACCCAGTACTTC. It yields the protein CASSQDQQKQETQYF. The V gene is TRBV4-2, the J gene TRBJ2-5, with D unclear. Trimming took off 0 bases at V and 2 bases at J, with 10 bases between the two ends. Germline V lookup: CDR1 LGHNA, CDR2 YNFKEQ. CDR3 size: 15 residues.

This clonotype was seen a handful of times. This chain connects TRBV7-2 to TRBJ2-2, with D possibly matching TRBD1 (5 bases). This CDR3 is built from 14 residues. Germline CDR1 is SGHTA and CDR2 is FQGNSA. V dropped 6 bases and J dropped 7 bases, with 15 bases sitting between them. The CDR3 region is CASRAGWRNGELFF. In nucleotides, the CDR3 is TGTGCCAGCAGAGCAGGGTGGAGAAACGGGGAGCTGTTTTTT.

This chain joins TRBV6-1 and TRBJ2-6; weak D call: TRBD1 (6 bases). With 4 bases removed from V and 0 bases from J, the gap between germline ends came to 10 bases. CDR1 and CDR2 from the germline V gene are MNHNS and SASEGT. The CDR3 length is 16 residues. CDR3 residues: CASSVQGFSGANVLTF. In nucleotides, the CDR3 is TGTGCCAGCAGTGTACAGGGATTCTCTGGGGCCAACGTCCTGACTTTC.

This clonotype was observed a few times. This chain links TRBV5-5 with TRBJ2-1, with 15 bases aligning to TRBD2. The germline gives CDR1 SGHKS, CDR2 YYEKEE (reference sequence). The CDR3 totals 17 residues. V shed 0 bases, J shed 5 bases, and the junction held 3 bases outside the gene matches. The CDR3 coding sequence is TGTGCCAGCAGCTTGGGCGGACTAGCGGGGGGGCACAATGAGCAGTTCTTC. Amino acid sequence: CASSLGGLAGGHNEQFF.

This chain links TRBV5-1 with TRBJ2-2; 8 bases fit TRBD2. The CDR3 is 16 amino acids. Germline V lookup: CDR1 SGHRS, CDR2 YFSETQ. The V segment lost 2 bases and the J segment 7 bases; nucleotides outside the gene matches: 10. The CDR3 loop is CASSLFDGRDGGELFF. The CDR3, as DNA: TGCGCCAGCAGCTTATTTGACGGGAGGGACGGCGGGGAGCTGTTTTTT.

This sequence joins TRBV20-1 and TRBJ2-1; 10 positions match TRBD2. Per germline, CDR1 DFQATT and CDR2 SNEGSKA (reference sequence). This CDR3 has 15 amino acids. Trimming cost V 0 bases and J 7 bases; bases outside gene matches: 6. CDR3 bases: TGCAGTGCTAGAGATCTAGCGGGAGAGTGGAATGAGCAGTTCTTC. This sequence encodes CSARDLAGEWNEQFF.

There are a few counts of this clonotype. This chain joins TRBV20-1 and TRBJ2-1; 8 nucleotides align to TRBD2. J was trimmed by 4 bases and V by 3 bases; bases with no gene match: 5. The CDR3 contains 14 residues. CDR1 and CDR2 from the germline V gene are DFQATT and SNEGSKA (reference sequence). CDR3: CSASTTSGYNEQFF. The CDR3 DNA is TGCAGTGCTAGCACTACTAGCGGTTACAATGAGCAGTTCTTC.

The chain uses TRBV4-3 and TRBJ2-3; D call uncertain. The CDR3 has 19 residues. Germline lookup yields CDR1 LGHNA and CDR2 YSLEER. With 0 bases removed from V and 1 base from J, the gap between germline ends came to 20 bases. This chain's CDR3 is CASSQEFMTGLTRTDTQYF. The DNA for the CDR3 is TGCGCCAGCAGCCAAGAATTTATGACGGGCTTGACTCGCACAGATACGCAGTATTTT.

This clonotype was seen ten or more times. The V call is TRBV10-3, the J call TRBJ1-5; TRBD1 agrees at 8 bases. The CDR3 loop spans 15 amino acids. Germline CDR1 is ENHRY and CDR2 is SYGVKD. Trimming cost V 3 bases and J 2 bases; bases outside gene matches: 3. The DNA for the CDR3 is TGTGCCATCAGTGAACAGGGGGTGGGCAATCAGCCCCAGCATTTT. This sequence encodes CAISEQGVGNQPQHF.